The present T cell receptor beta chain was sequenced within a study of OX40 agonist ivuxolimab in advanced cancers. Sampled blood was obtained at baseline, cycle 4 day 1, and cycle 7 day 1. Libraries were prepared by immunoSEQ multiplex PCR; TCRdb keeps only in-frame clonotypes and omits some of them. The data show about 73,000 clones, 75% to 90% seen once. Per germline, CDR1 GTSNPN and CDR2 SVGIG (reference sequence). CDR3 length: 13 residues. The V end lost 0 bases, the J end lost 3 bases, and 9 bases lay between the germline ends. V gene TRBV30 combines with J gene TRBJ2-7, with D hard to call. This TCR came from an adult with an advanced solid tumor such as melanoma, head and neck, liver or kidney cancer. The sequences come from CD4+ or CD8+ T cells sorted from blood, collected in a trial of the OX40 agonist ivuxolimab. As DNA, the CDR3 is TGTGCCTGGAGTGTAGGTGTTGGCTACGAGCAGTACTTC. Translating it yields CAWSVGVGYEQYF.